The rows below give T cell receptor beta chains drawn from one sample of a study of cytomegalovirus exposure and HLA in healthy donors. Profiling relied on immunoSEQ multiplex PCR, and the TCRdb table lists in-frame clones only, not all of them. Of roughly 120,000 clones listed, about 81% are singletons. The sequencing input was PBMCs. The receptors originated from a young woman in good health and CMV-seronegative. CDR3s include the opening cysteine and the closing phenylalanine or tryptophan. A D gene is named only where the DNA matches it firmly. Size values are once, few and many counts, or a class for expanded clones, and some rows have none.

D gene	CDR3 length	V gene	clone size	J gene	CDR3 protein	CDR3 DNA
.	13	TRBV19	.	TRBJ1-1	CASSVKGDTEAFF	TGTGCCAGTAGTGTGAAGGGGGACACTGAAGCTTTCTTT
TRBD1	15	TRBV5-4	.	TRBJ2-5	CASSITGGRGETQYF	TGTGCCAGCAGCATTACAGGGGGCAGAGGAGAGACCCAGTACTTC
TRBD2	13	TRBV29-1	.	TRBJ2-7	CSPTSGTIYEQYF	TGCAGCCCTACCTCCGGGACTATATACGAGCAGTACTTC
TRBD1	15	TRBV7-2	.	TRBJ1-2	CASSSSTRGQEGYTF	TGTGCCAGCAGCTCTAGCACCAGGGGGCAGGAAGGCTACACCTTC
.	13	TRBV9	.	TRBJ1-6	CASQGLGNSPLHF	TGTGCCAGCCAGGGGTTGGGGAATTCACCCCTCCACTTT
.	11	TRBV5-6	.	TRBJ1-2	CASSLAGGYTF	TGTGCCAGCAGCTTGGCAGGCGGCTACACCTTC
TRBD2	17	TRBV7-9	.	TRBJ2-5	CASSPRWAGGYQETQYF	TGTGCCAGCAGCCCTCGTTGGGCGGGGGGATACCAAGAGACCCAGTACTTC
.	13	TRBV6-5	.	TRBJ2-2	CASSNRNTGELFF	TGTGCCAGCAGCAACAGGAACACCGGGGAGCTGTTTTTT
.	15	TRBV6-5	.	TRBJ1-2	CASSNRFRANYGYTF	TGTGCCAGCAGCAACAGATTCCGAGCTAACTATGGCTACACCTTC
.	14	TRBV11-2	.	TRBJ2-7	CASSLASRPREQYF	TGTGCCAGCAGCTTAGCGTCGCGTCCTCGGGAGCAGTACTTC
.	15	TRBV7-8	.	TRBJ1-3	CASSLEAPSGNTIYF	TGTGCCAGCAGCTTAGAAGCCCCCTCTGGAAACACCATATATTTT
.	15	TRBV5-1	.	TRBJ2-1	CASSLDPSSYNEQFF	TGCGCCAGCAGCTTAGATCCGAGCTCCTACAATGAGCAGTTCTTC
TRBD2	14	TRBV7-2	.	TRBJ2-1	CASSWGLAGNEQFF	TGTGCCAGCAGCTGGGGACTAGCGGGCAATGAGCAGTTCTTC
.	15	TRBV9	.	TRBJ1-1	CASSPTGTQNTEAFF	TGTGCCAGCAGCCCGACCGGGACACAGAACACTGAAGCTTTCTTT
TRBD2	15	TRBV5-1	few	TRBJ2-2	CASSLRAGGPGELFF	TGCGCCAGCAGCTTGCGTGCGGGAGGGCCCGGGGAGCTGTTTTTT
TRBD1	16	TRBV9	.	TRBJ1-2	CASSVGAQGVASGYTF	TGTGCCAGCAGCGTAGGGGCCCAGGGGGTTGCCTCTGGCTACACCTTC
TRBD1	16	TRBV4-1	.	TRBJ2-1	CASSRPPGQVYNEQFF	TGCGCCAGCAGCCGGCCTCCGGGACAGGTCTACAATGAGCAGTTCTTC
TRBD2	13	TRBV7-3	.	TRBJ2-5	CASSYLTSGTQYF	TGTGCCAGCAGCTACCTTACTAGCGGGACCCAGTACTTC
.	14	TRBV6-5	.	TRBJ2-7	CASSLRGGAYEQYF	TGTGCCAGCAGTCTCCGGGGAGGAGCCTACGAGCAGTACTTC
TRBD1	16	TRBV5-6	.	TRBJ1-2	CASSLSGTGGNYGYTF	TGTGCCAGCAGCTTGTCAGGGACAGGGGGTAACTATGGCTACACCTTC
TRBD1	12	TRBV29-1	.	TRBJ1-2	CSVEGTGNYYTF	TGCAGCGTTGAAGGGACAGGAAACTACTACACCTTC
.	17	TRBV4-2	few	TRBJ1-3	CASGLRGTVHSGNTIYF	TGTGCCAGCGGACTTCGGGGAACGGTACACTCTGGAAACACCATATATTTT
.	14	TRBV15	.	TRBJ2-7	CATSRSRDPGEQYF	TGTGCCACCAGCAGATCTCGAGATCCAGGGGAGCAGTACTTC
TRBD1	15	TRBV9	.	TRBJ2-3	CASSVGQGGPDTQYF	TGTGCCAGCAGCGTCGGACAGGGTGGGCCAGATACGCAGTATTTT